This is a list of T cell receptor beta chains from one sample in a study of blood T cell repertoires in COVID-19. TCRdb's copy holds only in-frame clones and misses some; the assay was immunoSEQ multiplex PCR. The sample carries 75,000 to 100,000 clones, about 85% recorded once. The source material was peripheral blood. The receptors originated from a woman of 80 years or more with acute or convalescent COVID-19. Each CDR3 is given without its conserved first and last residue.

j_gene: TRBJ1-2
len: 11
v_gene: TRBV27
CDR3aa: ASTVRDTLPYT

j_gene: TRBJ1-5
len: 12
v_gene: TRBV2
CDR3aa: ASGTGFGDQPQH

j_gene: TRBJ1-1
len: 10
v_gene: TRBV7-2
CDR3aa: ASSLWDRAAF

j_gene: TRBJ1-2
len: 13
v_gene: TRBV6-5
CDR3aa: ASSFQDRAKGGYT

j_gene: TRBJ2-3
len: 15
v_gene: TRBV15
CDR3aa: ATSRDKAGALTDTQY

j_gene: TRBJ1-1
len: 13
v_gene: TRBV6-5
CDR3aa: ASSYSRNGNTEAF

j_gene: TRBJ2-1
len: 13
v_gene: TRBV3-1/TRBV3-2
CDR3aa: ASSQEGLGANEQF

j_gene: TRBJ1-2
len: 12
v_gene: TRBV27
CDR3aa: ASSFTGRGYGYT

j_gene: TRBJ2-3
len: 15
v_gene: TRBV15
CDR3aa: ATSSHRGQIPTDTQY

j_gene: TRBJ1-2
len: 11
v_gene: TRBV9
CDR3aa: ASSVRDREGYT

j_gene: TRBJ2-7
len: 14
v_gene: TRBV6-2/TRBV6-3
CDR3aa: ASSYSRGSGGYEQY

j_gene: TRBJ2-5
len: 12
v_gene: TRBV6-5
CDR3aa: ASSSRVLQETQY

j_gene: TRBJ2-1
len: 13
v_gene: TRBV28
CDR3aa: ASSSGGAEDDEQF

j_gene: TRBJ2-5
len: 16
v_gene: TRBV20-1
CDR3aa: SASLVIAGGPLIETQY

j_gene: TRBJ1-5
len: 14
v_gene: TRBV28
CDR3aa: ASSPRGRHSNQPQH

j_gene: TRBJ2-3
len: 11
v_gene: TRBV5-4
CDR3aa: ASSLSGTDTQY

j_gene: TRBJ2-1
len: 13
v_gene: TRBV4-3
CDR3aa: ASSQEGLAGSEQF

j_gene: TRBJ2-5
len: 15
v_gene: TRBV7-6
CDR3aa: ASSPDLGRWGSETQY

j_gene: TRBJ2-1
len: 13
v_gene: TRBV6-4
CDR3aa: ASSRMGGVNNEQF

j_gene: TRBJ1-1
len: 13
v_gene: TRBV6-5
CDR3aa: ASSYSGAVGTEAF

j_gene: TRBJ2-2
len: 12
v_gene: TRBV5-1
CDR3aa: ASSLAQNTGELF

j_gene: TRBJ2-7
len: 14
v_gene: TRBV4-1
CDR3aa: ASSQIWGILSYEQY

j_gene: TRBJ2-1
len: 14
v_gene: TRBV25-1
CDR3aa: ASSDRPDRDYNEQF

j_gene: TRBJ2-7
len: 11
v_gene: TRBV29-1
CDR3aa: SVRRGLSYEQY

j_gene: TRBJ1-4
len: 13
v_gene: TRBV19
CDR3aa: ASSIGSGTVEKLF

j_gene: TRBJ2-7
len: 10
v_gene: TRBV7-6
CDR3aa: ASSTDRGEQY

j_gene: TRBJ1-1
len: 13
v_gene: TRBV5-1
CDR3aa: ASSLGTGGYTEAF

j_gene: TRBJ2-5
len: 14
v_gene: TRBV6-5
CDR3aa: ASSLRTGGGVETQY

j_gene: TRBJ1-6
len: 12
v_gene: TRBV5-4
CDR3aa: ASSLEQANSPLH

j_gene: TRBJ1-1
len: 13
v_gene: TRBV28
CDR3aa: ASSLWKQLNTEAF

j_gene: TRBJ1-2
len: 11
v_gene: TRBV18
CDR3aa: ASSPGGGNGYT

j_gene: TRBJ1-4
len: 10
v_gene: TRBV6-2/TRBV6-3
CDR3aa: ASSYSSRGLF

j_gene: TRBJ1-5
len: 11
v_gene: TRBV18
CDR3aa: ASAQASNQPQH

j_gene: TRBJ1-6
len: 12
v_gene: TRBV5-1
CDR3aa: ASSLGQGRSPLH

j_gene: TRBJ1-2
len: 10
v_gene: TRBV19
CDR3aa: ASSRTIYGYT

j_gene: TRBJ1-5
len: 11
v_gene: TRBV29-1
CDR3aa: SARTGQNQPQH

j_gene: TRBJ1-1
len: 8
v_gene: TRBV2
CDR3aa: ASSEGRTA

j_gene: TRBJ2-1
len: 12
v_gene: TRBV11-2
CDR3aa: ASSYSIPYNEQF

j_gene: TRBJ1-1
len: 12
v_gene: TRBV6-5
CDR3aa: ASSLGTGYTEAF

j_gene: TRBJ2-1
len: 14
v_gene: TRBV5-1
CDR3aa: ASSLGGLAGYNEQF

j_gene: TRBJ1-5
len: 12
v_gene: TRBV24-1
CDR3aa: ATSDVGERQPQH

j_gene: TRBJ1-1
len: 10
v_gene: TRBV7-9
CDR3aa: ASSLRGTEAF

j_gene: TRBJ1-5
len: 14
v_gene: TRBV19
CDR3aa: ASSIRQDNSGVPQH

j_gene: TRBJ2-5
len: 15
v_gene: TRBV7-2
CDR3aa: ASSLGLAGGSGETQY

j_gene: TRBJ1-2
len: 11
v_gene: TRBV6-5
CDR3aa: ASRLGQGYGYT

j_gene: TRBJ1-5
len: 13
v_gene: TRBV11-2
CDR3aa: ASSDRTDPGQPQH

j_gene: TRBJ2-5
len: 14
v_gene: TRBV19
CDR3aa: ASSPWTGGHGETQY

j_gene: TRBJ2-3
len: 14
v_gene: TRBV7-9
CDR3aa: ASSLSEGAGSDTQY

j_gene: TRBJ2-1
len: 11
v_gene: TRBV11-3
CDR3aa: ASSLDSRNEQF

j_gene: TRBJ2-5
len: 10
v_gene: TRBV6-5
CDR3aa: ASRAGKETQY

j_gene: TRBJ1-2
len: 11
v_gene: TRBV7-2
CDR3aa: ASSLGGSGGYT

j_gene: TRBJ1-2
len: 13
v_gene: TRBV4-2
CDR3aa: ASSQSSKGDYGYT

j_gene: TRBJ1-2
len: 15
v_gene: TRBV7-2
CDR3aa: ASLGIGGAGKNYGYT

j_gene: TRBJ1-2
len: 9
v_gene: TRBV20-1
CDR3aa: SARTGDGYT

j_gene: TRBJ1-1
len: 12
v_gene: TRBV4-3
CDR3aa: ASSQDRRVTEAF

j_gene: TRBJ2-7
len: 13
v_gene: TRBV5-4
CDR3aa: ASSSGTSGTYEQY

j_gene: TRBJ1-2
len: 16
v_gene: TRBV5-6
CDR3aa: ASSSFRESTGENYGYT

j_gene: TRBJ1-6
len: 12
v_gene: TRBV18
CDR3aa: ASSPGQDNSPLH

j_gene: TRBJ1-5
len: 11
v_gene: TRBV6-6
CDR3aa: ASNTQGNQPQH